This TCR beta chain was recorded in a study of T cell responses to AZD1222 COVID-19 vaccine (dated by TCRdb to the early 2020s). Regarding the complete study: AZD1222 recipients whose second dose came at about 4 weeks and those whose second dose came at about 12 weeks were combined into one group, since spike-specific TCR depth and breadth did not differ between the two schedules. A total of more than 230 trial participants underwent TCR sequencing, of whom some 210 received two doses of AZD1222 and about 26 received two doses of the MenACWY control vaccine. Trial participants were enrolled by age into 18-55, 56-69 and 70-plus year subgroups, with roughly 160, 29 and 62 TCR-sequenced participants respectively.

The time point label, read with the paper, signifies: baseline before first vaccination. The vaccinee samples were drawn from two UK trials, COV001 and COV002, one of which was a single-blind randomized controlled phase 2/3 trial testing AZD1222 (ChAdOx1 nCoV-19) in healthy adults. For TCRbeta chain sequencing, PBMC samples were collected from trial participants at day 0 and at day 28 after the second dose. V is shortened by 1 base, J by 3 bases, and the region joining them spans 10 bases. The CDR3 starts with the cysteine, ends with the phenylalanine, and has 15 residues. Kept here is only the CDR3 DNA, which spans 45 bases and is read in frame from base 1. CDR1 and CDR2 are drawn from the germline V gene (reference sequence): MNHEY, SMNVEV. The CDR3 regions of human TCRbeta chains were subjected to immunosequencing. Turning to the authors' computational methods: Repertoire TCRs were matched against a reference library of SARS-CoV-2-specific TCRs generated with the MIRA antigen-specificity platform. Breadth meant the fraction of unique TCRs that were SARS-CoV-2-associated, whereas depth meant the fraction of total T cells that were SARS-CoV-2-associated. Using the MIRA data, each spike-specific TCR was assigned both to the spike region to which the TCR was reactive and to a CD4 or CD8 class. Log10-transformed breadth and depth values were compared by one-way ANOVA with Sidak's multiple comparisons tests. TCRdb took over this immuneACCESS table, retaining in-frame rearrangements with V and J assigned. Such tables are incomplete; in checked studies, under half of the missing clones stem from an unresolved V gene, and the remainder is unexplained. V, J and clone size were drawn from that table, and D and trimming were deduced from the DNA. The sample profile shows about 150,000 clones; less than 95% of them were found once. The ten largest clones add up to 1.5% to 2% of the sample.

Note on this clone: Its antigen is still unknown. Within one base of it there is no much larger clone, and no base qualities were kept.

Broader findings and caveats from the paper: Epitopes outside the regions mutated in the B.1.351 and B.1.1.7 variants were reportedly recognized by nearly half of the unique spike-specific TCRs. No day 14 peak-response samples were available, so repertoires were characterized only after the peak T cell response. Most participants were white British and females outnumbered males, and the authors suggested that clonal diversity may have been underestimated. In the small 56-69-year group, the increase in depth fell short of significance, most likely because of low power. Only five to seven AZD1222 recipients were SARS-CoV-2 seropositive at baseline, limiting conclusions about previously exposed vaccinees. The whole spike protein was spanned by vaccine-associated CD4 TCRs, and dominant responses were seen in regions 160-218 and 743-854. A significant rise in spike-specific TCR breadth and depth was observed after two AZD1222 doses relative to day 0 and relative to MenACWY recipients.

The TCR originated in an adult in good health. The V gene is TRBV27 and the J gene is TRBJ1-3; tentative D gene TRBD1, with 6 bases matching. The sequences come from peripheral blood, collected on day 0 of AZD1222 vaccination. The CDR3 loop reads CASSLWGGGGNTIYF. The nucleotides are TGTGCCAGCAGTTTATGGGGGGGCGGTGGAAACACCATATATTTT.